The 24 T cell receptor beta chains listed next were all sequenced from one sample in a study of memory CD4+ T cells and cytomegalovirus serostatus (dated by TCRdb to the late 2010s). Single viable CD3+CD4+CD8-CD45RO+ cells were sorted as memory CD4+ T cells on a FACSAria II. The method behind the library was the immunoSEQ multiplex PCR assay. TCRdb's version of the immuneACCESS table is confined to in-frame rearrangements and falls short of the full clone set. An unresolved V gene accounts for under half of the shortfall where checked; the remainder is of unknown origin. This sample comprises roughly 84,000 clones, approximately 80% of them detected only once. The ten top clones hold around 0.78% of the sample. Source material: memory CD4+ T cells from blood. All receptors come from an adult in good health and CMV-seronegative.

This clone was counted between two and nine times. The germline gene is not matched at one end of the junction; a read error may be the cause. This rearrangement joins TRBV7-7 to TRBJ1-1; 10 nucleotides align to TRBD1. Per the germline V gene, CDR1 is SSHAT and CDR2 is FNYEAQ (reference sequence). The CDR3 is 13 amino acids. Here the CDR3 reads CASSLRQGAVAFF. Written as DNA, the CDR3 is TGTGCTAGCAGCTTAAGACAGGGGGCGGTGGCTTTCTTT.

Regarding this clone: The junction shows a germline mismatch at one end, possibly a read error. At the DNA level, this CDR3 is encoded by other sequences in the same sample as well. This sequence joins TRBV27 and TRBJ1-5; possibly TRBD1 for D (5 bases). The CDR3 length is 15 residues. CDR1 and CDR2 (germline): MNHEY, SMNVEV (reference sequence). The CDR3 coding sequence is TGCGCCAGCAGTGCCAGGACACCTAGCAATCAGCCCCAGCATTTT. Amino acid sequence: CASSARTPSNQPQHF.

This clone was detected a few times. The V call is TRBV5-1, the J call TRBJ1-6, with 8 bases fitting TRBD1. The germline V gene has CDR1 SGHRS and CDR2 YFSETQ. The junction had 12 bases not matched to a gene; V was cut back by 0 bases and J by 1 base. This CDR3 comprises 20 residues. CDR3 nucleotide sequence: TGCGCCAGCAGCTTGGATCTACGACAGGGGAGAATGTCCTATAATTCACCCCTCCACTTT. This sequence encodes CASSLDLRQGRMSYNSPLHF.

The rearrangement links TRBV6-6 to TRBJ2-7, with a possible D match to TRBD2 (6 bases). Looked up from germline, CDR1 is MNHNY and CDR2 is SVGAGI (reference sequence). The CDR3 loop spans 14 amino acids. Trimming shortened V by 7 bases and J by 6 bases, and 19 bases separated the two germline ends. The CDR3 is CASTRDSRWGEQYF. CDR3 in DNA: TGTGCCAGCACCCGGGACTCGCGGTGGGGCGAGCAGTACTTC.

The sample holds a few counts of this clone. The DNA of the CDR3 is TGCAGCGTTCCTAAGGATTCGGGATCCCAGTACTTC. This sequence encodes CSVPKDSGSQYF. V is TRBV29-1 and J is TRBJ2-5; maybe TRBD2 (5 bases). Trimming pared 5 bases from V and 9 bases from J, leaving 16 bases between. CDR1 and CDR2 (germline): SQVTM, ANQGSEA. This CDR3 is built from 12 residues. Full variable domain (rest looked up from reference TRBV29-1 and TRBJ2-5): SAVISQKPSRDICQRGTSLTIQCQVDSQVTMMFWYRQQPGQSLTLIATANQGSEATYESGFVIDKFPISRPNLTFSTLTVSNMSPEDSSIYLCSVPKDSGSQYFGPGTRLLVL.

Comments on this clone: Other DNA sequences of this sample code for an identical CDR3. This chain joins TRBV11-2 and TRBJ1-3; D ambiguous. Germline V gene sequence: CDR1 SGHAT, CDR2 FQNNGV. The CDR3 length is 14 residues. Trimming cost V 1 base and J 1 base, with 5 bases left between them. The CDR3 sequence: CASSLGGSGNTIYF. The CDR3 bases are TGTGCCAGCAGCTTAGGAGGTTCTGGAAACACCATATATTTT.

In the case of this clone: This CDR3 is also generated by other DNA sequences in the sample. The chain joins TRBV6-5 to TRBJ1-1, with no clear D. Trimming pared 2 bases from V and 1 base from J, leaving 5 bases between. The germline V gene encodes CDR1 MNHEY and CDR2 SVGAGI. The CDR3 is 13 amino acids. CDR3 region: CASSYLRNTEAFF. The CDR3 bases are TGTGCCAGCAGTTACCTAAGGAACACTGAAGCTTTCTTT.

This clone was detected a few times. For the CDR3, the DNA is TGTGCCAGCAGTTACCAGACAGGGGGGAATTCACCCCTCCACTTT. This translates into CASSYQTGGNSPLHF. This chain uses TRBV7-9 with TRBJ1-6; 9 bases are shared with TRBD1. Unmatched junction bases numbered 7, after V lost 6 bases and J lost 7 bases. This CDR3 region has 15 residues. Germline values: CDR1 SEHNR, CDR2 FQNEAQ (reference sequence). The full variable domain, completed using reference TRBV7-9 and TRBJ1-6, is DTGVSQNPRHKITKRGQNVTFRCDPISEHNRLYWYRQTLGQGPEFLTYFQNEAQLEKSRLLSDRFSAERPKGSFSTLEIQRTEQGDSAMYLCASSYQTGGNSPLHFGNGTRLTVT.

The V gene is TRBV2, the J gene TRBJ1-2; 8 nucleotides agree with TRBD1. CDR1 SNHLY and CDR2 FYNNEI come from the germline V gene. The V segment lost 2 bases and the J segment 7 bases; nucleotides outside the gene matches: 3. The length of the CDR3 is 13 residues. The CDR3 DNA follows: TGTGCCAGCAGTGAAACAGGGGGAGGTGGCTACACCTTC. Translation: CASSETGGGGYTF.

The chain uses TRBV7-8 and TRBJ1-6; 7 bases agree with TRBD1. The CDR3 totals 15 residues. Trimming at V came to 8 bases and at J to 10 bases, leaving 14 bases not matched to a gene. Germline V gene data show CDR1 as SGHVS and CDR2 as FQNEAQ. DNA of the CDR3: TGTGCCAGCTCACGATCTTCCGGGACAGACTCACCCCTCCACTTT. Its translation: CASSRSSGTDSPLHF.

This clone was observed once. V usage is TRBV5-1 and J usage is TRBJ2-6; D unresolved. V was cut by 2 bases and J by 1 base, with 13 bases left in between. The V gene's germline CDR1 is SGHRS and CDR2 YFSETQ. This CDR3 is built from 17 residues. CDR3 nucleotide sequence: TGCGCCAGCAGCTTAGCAGTTGTACAGTCTGGGGCCAACGTCCTGACTTTC. Its translation is CASSLAVVQSGANVLTF.

The chain uses TRBV25-1 and TRBJ2-2, with D perhaps TRBD1 (5 bases). V lost 4 bases and J 3 bases, leaving 12 bases between the germline ends. The CDR3 is made up of 15 amino acids. CDR1 MGHDK and CDR2 SYGVNS come from the germline V gene. This CDR3 reads CASSASDRHTGELFF. DNA for the CDR3: TGTGCCAGCAGTGCCTCAGACAGACACACCGGGGAGCTGTTTTTT.

This chain connects TRBV7-9 to TRBJ1-1; 7 nucleotides align to TRBD1. CDR1 is SEHNR, CDR2 FQNEAQ, per germline (reference sequence). J lost 0 bases, V lost 1 base, and 8 bases had no gene match. The CDR3 loop spans 17 amino acids. The CDR3 loop is CASSLEGQTLMNTEAFF. CDR3 DNA: TGTGCCAGCAGCTTAGAGGGACAGACGTTAATGAACACTGAAGCTTTCTTT.

This chain links TRBV7-9 with TRBJ1-3; D gene uncertain. The CDR3 is 14 amino acids. V was pared by 5 bases and J by 3 bases, with 11 bases between. The germline V gene has CDR1 SEHNR and CDR2 FQNEAQ (reference sequence). The CDR3 sequence: CASSQNAFGNTIYF. The CDR3 nucleotides are TGTGCCAGCAGCCAAAATGCGTTTGGAAACACCATATATTTT.

V is TRBV10-3 and J is TRBJ2-7; unclear D gene. Germline values: CDR1 ENHRY, CDR2 SYGVKD. The CDR3 runs 13 residues. Trimming removed 4 bases at V and 0 bases at J, with 7 bases between. The CDR3 DNA follows: TGTGCCATCAGTGTGGGCCCCTCCTACGAGCAGTACTTC. This codes for CAISVGPSYEQYF.

The chain carries TRBV5-4 and TRBJ1-5; 9 bases align to TRBD1. The germline gives CDR1 SGHNT, CDR2 YYREEE (reference sequence). There are 14 residues in the CDR3. Trimming at V came to 4 bases and at J to 4 bases, leaving 3 bases not matched to a gene. The CDR3 DNA reads as TGTGCCAGCAGCCCCGGGACAGGGAATCAGCCCCAGCATTTT. Translating gives CASSPGTGNQPQHF.

This chain connects TRBV27 to TRBJ1-2; 7 nucleotides agree with TRBD1. V lost 5 bases and J lost 7; bases outside the gene matches: 7. CDR3 length equals 13 residues. Germline values: CDR1 MNHEY, CDR2 SMNVEV (reference sequence). CDR3 bases: TGTGCCAGCAGTCCAGACAGGGATGCTGGCTACACCTTC. Amino acid sequence: CASSPDRDAGYTF.

The chain employs TRBV5-6 and TRBJ1-5; tentative D call: TRBD1 (5 bases). The V end lost 3 bases, the J end lost 0 bases, and 16 bases lay between the germline ends. The germline V gene has CDR1 SGHDT and CDR2 YYEEEE. The CDR3 consists of 17 residues. CDR3 coding DNA: TGTGCCAGCAGCTACGGCCAAAGCAGGGCTAGCAATCAGCCCCAGCATTTT. It codes for CASSYGQSRASNQPQHF.

V and J are TRBV7-2 and TRBJ1-1, with D tentatively TRBD1 (6 bases). Germline CDR1 and CDR2: SGHTA and FQGNSA. The CDR3 has 13 amino acids. V dropped 6 bases and J dropped 4 bases, with 12 bases sitting between them. CDR3 protein: CASSLTGSTEAFF. In nucleotides, the CDR3 is TGTGCCAGCAGTCTCACAGGGAGCACTGAAGCTTTCTTT.

Concerning this clone: A read error may produce the germline difference seen at one junction end. The chain joins TRBV7-9 to TRBJ2-2, with D possibly being TRBD1 (6 bases). The CDR3 extends over 16 amino acids. Germline V lookup: CDR1 SEHNR, CDR2 FQNEAQ (reference sequence). The CDR3 nucleotides read TGTGCCAGCACCTTAGGACAGAAAGTAAACACCGGGGAGCTGTTTTTT. Amino acids: CASTLGQKVNTGELFF.

The rearrangement joins TRBV7-9 to TRBJ1-1; D not certain. The CDR3 length is 14 residues. The V gene lost 0 bases and the J gene lost 3 bases, with 8 bases spanning the gap. CDR1 and CDR2 (germline): SEHNR, FQNEAQ (reference sequence). This CDR3 reads CASSLAGSDTEAFF. In DNA form, the CDR3 reads TGTGCCAGCAGCTTAGCAGGGTCGGACACTGAAGCTTTCTTT.

The chain joins TRBV19 to TRBJ2-3; 7 nucleotides align to TRBD2. There are 14 residues in the CDR3. Germline V CDR1 and CDR2: LNHDA, SQIVND (reference sequence). In DNA form, the CDR3 reads TGTGTAGATCCGCCCCTGCGGGAGCCAGATACGCAGTATTTT. It specifies CVDPPLREPDTQYF.

V and J are TRBV5-8 and TRBJ1-1, with D unresolved. V lost 0 bases and J lost 5, with 17 bases in between. CDR1 is SGHTS and CDR2 is YDEGEE in the germline V gene. The CDR3 is 16 amino acids. The CDR3 protein is CASSLGLPTLITEAFF. The CDR3 bases are TGTGCCAGCAGCTTGGGACTACCCACCCTTATTACTGAAGCTTTCTTT. Filled out from reference TRBV5-8 and TRBJ1-1, the complete variable domain reads EAGVTQSPTHLIKTRGQQATLRCSPISGHTSVYWYQQALGLGLQFLLWYDEGEERNRGNFPPRFSGRQFPNYSSELNVNALELEDSALYLCASSLGLPTLITEAFFGQGTRLTVV.

This clone was observed a handful of times. The chain uses TRBV9 and TRBJ1-1; 7 nucleotides line up with TRBD1. In germline, CDR1 is SGDLS, CDR2 YYNGEE. The CDR3 runs to 15 residues. J lost 2 bases, V lost 4 bases, and 8 bases had no gene match. The CDR3 DNA reads TGTGCCAGCAGCCCAAGGACAGGCTTAAACACTGAAGCTTTCTTT. Its protein product is CASSPRTGLNTEAFF.